This T cell receptor (beta chain) is from a study of T cell repertoires in cytomegalovirus infection. Study-level results: HLA-C-restricted TCR beta clonotypes specific for CMV led the ex vivo response.

The V gene lost 0 bases and the J gene lost 2 bases, with 2 bases spanning the gap. The CDR3 is 12 amino acids. Germline CDR1 DFQATT, CDR2 SNEGSKA (reference sequence). MiXCR was run by TCRdb on the reads, yielding one entry per CDR3 protein. This table holds just under 550,000 distinct CDR3 sequences, around 27% found once. Comment on this clonotype: The antigen remains undetermined.

The sample consisted of PBMCs. This sequence originates from a human donor in good health (CMV status not recorded). Some clones in this sample may be carry-over from other donors' samples. The chain employs TRBV20-1 and TRBJ1-3, with no clear D. CDR3 nucleotide sequence: TGCAGTGCTAGAGATCCTGGAAACACCATATATTTT. It translates to CSARDPGNTIYF.